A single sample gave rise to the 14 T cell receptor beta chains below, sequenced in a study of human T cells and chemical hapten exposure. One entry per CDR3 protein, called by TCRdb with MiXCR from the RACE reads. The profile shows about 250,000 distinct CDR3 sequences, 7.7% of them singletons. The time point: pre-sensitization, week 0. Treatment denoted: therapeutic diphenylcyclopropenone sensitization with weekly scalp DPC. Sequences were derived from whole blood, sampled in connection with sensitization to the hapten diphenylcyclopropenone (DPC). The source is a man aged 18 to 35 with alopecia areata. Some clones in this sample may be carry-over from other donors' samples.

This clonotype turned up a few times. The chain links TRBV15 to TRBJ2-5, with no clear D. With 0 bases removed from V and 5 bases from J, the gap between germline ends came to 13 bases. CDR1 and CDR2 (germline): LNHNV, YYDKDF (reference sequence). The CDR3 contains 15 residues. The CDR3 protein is CATSRDRSSSETQYF. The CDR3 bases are TGTGCCACCAGCAGAGATAGGTCCTCGTCGGAGACCCAGTACTTC.

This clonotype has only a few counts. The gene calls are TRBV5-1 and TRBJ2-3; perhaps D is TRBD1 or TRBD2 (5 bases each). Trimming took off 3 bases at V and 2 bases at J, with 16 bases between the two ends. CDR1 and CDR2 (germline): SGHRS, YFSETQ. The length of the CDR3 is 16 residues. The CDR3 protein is CASSWDGHRPTDTQYF. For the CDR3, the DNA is TGCGCCAGCAGCTGGGACGGACACCGACCCACAGATACGCAGTATTTT.

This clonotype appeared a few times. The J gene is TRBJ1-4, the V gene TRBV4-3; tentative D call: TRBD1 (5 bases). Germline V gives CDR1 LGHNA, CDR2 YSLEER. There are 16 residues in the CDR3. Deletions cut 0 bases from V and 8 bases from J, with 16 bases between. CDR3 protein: CASSQDLRGSYEKLFF. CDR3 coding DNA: TGCGCCAGCAGCCAAGATCTGAGGGGATCCTACGAAAAACTGTTTTTT.

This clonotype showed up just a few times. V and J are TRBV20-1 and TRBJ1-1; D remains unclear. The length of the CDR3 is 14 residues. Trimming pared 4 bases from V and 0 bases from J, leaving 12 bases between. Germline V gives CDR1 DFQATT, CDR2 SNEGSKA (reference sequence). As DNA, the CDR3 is TGCAGTGCTACCCGGGGTGGGTTGAACACTGAAGCTTTCTTT. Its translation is CSATRGGLNTEAFF.

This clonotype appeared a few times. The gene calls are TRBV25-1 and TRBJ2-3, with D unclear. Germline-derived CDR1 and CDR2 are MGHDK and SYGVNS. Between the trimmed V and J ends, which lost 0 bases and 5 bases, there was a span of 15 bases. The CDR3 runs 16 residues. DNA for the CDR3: TGTGCCAGCAGTGAATATAGACACCCCGGCGGAGATACGCAGTATTTT. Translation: CASSEYRHPGGDTQYF.

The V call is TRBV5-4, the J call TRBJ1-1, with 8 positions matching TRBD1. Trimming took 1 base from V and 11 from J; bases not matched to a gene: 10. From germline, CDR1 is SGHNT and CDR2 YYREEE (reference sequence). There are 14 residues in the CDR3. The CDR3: CASSLIGQGFGAFF. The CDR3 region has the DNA TGTGCCAGCAGCTTGATCGGACAGGGATTTGGCGCTTTCTTT.

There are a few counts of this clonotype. The CDR3 sequence is CASSEVGQGIHEQYF. DNA of the CDR3: TGTGCCAGCAGTGAGGTGGGACAGGGGATCCACGAGCAGTACTTC. The chain recombines TRBV2 with TRBJ2-7, with 10 bases identical to TRBD1. Germline loops: CDR1 SNHLY, CDR2 FYNNEI. The CDR3 length is 15 residues. After removal of 3 bases from V and 5 bases from J, the junction contained 7 bases not matched to a gene.

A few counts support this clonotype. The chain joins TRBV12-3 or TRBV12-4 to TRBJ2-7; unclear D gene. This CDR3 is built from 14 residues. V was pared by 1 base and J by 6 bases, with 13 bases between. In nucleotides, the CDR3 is TGTGCCAGCAGTTTAGGTAGTCTGGCCGTCGAGCAGTACTTC. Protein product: CASSLGSLAVEQYF.

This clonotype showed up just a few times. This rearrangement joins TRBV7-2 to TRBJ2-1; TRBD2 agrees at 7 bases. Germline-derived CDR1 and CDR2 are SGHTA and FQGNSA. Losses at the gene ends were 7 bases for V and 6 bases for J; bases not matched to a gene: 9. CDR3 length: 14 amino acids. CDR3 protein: CASTIGRGSNEQFF. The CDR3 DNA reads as TGTGCCAGCACTATCGGGCGGGGGAGCAATGAGCAGTTCTTC. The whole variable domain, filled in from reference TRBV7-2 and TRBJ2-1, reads GAGVSQSPSNKVTEKGKDVELRCDPISGHTALYWYRQSLGQGLEFLIYFQGNSAPDKSGLPSDRFSAERTGGSVSTLTIQRTQQEDSAVYLCASTIGRGSNEQFFGPGTRLTVL.

The CDR3 nucleotides are TGCAGTGCTAGAGAAACGGGAAATTCACCCCTCCACTTT. Translation: CSARETGNSPLHF. This chain connects TRBV20-1 to TRBJ1-6; no firm D call. CDR1 DFQATT and CDR2 SNEGSKA come from the germline V gene (reference sequence). There are 13 residues in the CDR3. Trimming left V 0 bases short and J 7 bases short, with 7 bases between.

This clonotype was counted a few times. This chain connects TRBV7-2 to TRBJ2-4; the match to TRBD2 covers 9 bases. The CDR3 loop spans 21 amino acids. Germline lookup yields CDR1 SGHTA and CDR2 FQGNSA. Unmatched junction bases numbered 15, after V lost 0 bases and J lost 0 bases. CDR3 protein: CASSLANTLAGLLIAKNIQYF. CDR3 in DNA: TGTGCCAGCAGCTTAGCGAACACTCTAGCGGGGCTTCTCATAGCCAAAAACATTCAGTACTTC.

The DNA of the CDR3 is TGCGCCAGCAGCCAAGAGGTTGTGGGGGGGATCAAAAACATTCAGTACTTC. Residues: CASSQEVVGGIKNIQYF. The chain combines TRBV4-3 with TRBJ2-4; 7 bases match TRBD2. The germline V gene encodes CDR1 LGHNA and CDR2 YSLEER. After removal of 0 bases from V and 3 bases from J, the junction contained 8 bases not matched to a gene. The length of the CDR3 is 17 residues.

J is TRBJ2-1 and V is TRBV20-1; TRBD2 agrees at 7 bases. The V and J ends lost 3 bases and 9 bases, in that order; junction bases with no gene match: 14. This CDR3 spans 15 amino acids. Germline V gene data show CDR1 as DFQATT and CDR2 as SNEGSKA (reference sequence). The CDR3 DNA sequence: TGCAGTGCTAGCCCAGCGGGGTACTCATCCACTGAGCAGTTCTTC. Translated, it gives CSASPAGYSSTEQFF.

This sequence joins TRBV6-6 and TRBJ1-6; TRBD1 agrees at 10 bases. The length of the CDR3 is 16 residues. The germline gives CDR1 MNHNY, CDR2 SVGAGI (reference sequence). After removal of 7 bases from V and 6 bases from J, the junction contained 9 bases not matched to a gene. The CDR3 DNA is TGTGCCAGCACCACAGACAGGGGGCTTGGTAATTCACCCCTCCACTTT. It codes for CASTTDRGLGNSPLHF.